This T cell receptor (beta chain) was identified during a study of T cell responses to AZD1222 COVID-19 vaccine. The germline gives CDR1 SGHVS, CDR2 FQNEAQ. The V gene end was trimmed by 2 bases and the J gene end by 4 bases; junction bases not matched to a gene: 14. The CDR3 contains 18 residues. Analysis merged second doses at about 4 or about 12 weeks. A remark on this clone: Its matching antigen is unknown.

Here immunoSEQ multiplex PCR was the method, and the copy in TCRdb shows in-frame clones only, minus some. The sample records under 30,000 clones, about 85% being singletons. Study-wide findings and caveats: The study found vaccine-associated CD4 TCRs spanning spike, dominant at 160-218 and 743-854. Sampled repertoires all dated from after the peak T cell response. White British ancestry dominated among donors, who included more females, and clonal diversity was possibly underestimated.

This clonotype was sampled from an adult who received the AZD1222 COVID-19 vaccine. The specimen was peripheral blood, collected 28 days after the second AZD1222 dose. This chain joins TRBV7-8 and TRBJ2-1, with TRBD2 matching 7 bases. CDR3 loop: CASSLNGGFGGGYNEQFF. DNA of the CDR3: TGTGCCAGCAGCTTAAATGGGGGATTTGGGGGAGGGTACAATGAGCAGTTCTTC.